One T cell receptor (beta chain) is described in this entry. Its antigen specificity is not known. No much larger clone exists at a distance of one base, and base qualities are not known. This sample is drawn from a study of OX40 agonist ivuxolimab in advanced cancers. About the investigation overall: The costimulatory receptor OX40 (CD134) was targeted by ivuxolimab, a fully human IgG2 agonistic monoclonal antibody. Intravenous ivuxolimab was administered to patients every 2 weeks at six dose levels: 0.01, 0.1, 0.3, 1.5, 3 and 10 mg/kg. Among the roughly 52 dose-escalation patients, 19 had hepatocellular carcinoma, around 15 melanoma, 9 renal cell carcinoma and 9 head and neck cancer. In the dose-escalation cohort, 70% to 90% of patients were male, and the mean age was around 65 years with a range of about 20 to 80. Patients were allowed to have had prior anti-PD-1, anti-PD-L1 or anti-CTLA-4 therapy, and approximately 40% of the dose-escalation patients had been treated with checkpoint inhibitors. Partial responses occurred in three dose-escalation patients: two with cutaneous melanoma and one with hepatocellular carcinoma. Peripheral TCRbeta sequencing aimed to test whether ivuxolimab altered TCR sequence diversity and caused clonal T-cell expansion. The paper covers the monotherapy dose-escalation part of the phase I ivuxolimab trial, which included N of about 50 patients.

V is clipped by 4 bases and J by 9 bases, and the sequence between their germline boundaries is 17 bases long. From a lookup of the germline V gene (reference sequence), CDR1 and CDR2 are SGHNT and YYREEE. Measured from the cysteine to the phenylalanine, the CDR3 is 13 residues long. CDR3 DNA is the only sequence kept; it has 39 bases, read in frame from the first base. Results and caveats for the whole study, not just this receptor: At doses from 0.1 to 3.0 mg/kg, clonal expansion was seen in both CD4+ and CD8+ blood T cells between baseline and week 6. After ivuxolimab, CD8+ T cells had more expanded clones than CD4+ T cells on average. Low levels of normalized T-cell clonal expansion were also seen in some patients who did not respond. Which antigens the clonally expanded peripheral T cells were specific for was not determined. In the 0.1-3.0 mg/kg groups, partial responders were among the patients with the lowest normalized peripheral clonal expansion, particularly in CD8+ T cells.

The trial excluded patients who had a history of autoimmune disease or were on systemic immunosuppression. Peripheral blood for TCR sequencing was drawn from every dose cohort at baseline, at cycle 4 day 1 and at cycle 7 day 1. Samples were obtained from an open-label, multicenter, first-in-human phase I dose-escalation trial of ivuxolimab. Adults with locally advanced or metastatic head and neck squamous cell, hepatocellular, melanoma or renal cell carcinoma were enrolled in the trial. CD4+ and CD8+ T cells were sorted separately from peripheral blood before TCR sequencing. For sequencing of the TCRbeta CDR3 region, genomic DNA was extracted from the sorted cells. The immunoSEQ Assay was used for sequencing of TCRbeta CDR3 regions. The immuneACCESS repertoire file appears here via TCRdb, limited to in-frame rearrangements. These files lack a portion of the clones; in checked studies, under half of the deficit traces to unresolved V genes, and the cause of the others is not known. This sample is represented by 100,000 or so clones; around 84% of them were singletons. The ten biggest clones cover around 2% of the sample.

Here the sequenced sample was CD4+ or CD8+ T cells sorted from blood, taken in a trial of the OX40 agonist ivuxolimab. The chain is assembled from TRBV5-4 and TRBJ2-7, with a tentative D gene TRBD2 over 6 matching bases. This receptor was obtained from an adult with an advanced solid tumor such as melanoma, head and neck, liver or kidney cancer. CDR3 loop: CASSPGTPEGQYF. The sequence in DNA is TGTGCCAGCAGCCCAGGGACTCCCGAAGGGCAGTACTTC.